A single sample gave rise to the 11 T cell receptor beta chains below, sequenced in a study of T-cell memory formation after mild COVID-19. TCRdb used MiXCR to reprocess the 5' RACE reads, holding one entry per CDR3 protein. The sample contains tens of thousands of distinct CDR3 sequences, roughly 25% of which appear only once. The sample was PBMCs or a T cell subset sorted from them (not recorded which). The receptor source for this set is a man between 18 and 35 years old who had mild COVID-19 (a few samples of this study predate the infection). Cell type and time point are not known.

As for this clonotype: One base away lies a much larger clone, so this may be a sequencing read error. V and J are TRBV11-2 and TRBJ2-1; 8 nucleotides line up with TRBD1. With V trimmed by 0 bases and J by 7 bases, 14 bases remained unmatched. The CDR3 spans 18 residues. CDR1 and CDR2 (germline): SGHAT, FQNNGV. The CDR3 coding sequence is TGTGCCAGCAGCTTAGAGCCGTGGACAGGGTTCGGCGTGAATGAGCAGTTCTTC. Its translation: CASSLEPWTGFGVNEQFF.

This clonotype appeared a few times. This chain uses TRBV4-3 with TRBJ2-7, with 9 bases identical to TRBD1. Germline loops: CDR1 LGHNA, CDR2 YSLEER. CDR3 size: 14 residues. After removal of 4 bases from V and 3 bases from J, the junction contained 4 bases not matched to a gene. This CDR3 reads CASSPGTGIYEQYF. The CDR3 DNA reads TGCGCCAGCAGCCCCGGGACAGGGATCTACGAGCAGTACTTC.

The CDR3 spells CASSLKASGGAANEQFF. DNA of the CDR3: TGCGCCAGCAGCTTGAAGGCTAGCGGGGGGGCCGCGAATGAGCAGTTCTTC. The chain is built from TRBV5-1 and TRBJ2-1; 12 bases align to TRBD2. Trimming took 1 base from V and 7 from J; bases not matched to a gene: 9. Germline V gene data show CDR1 as SGHRS and CDR2 as YFSETQ. The CDR3 is made up of 17 amino acids.

This chain connects TRBV6-5 to TRBJ2-5; 12 nucleotides align to TRBD2. Trimming cost V 0 bases and J 4 bases; bases outside gene matches: 0. The CDR3 totals 15 residues. CDR1 is MNHEY, CDR2 SVGAGI, per germline. The CDR3 sequence is CASSYSTSGGETQYF. The CDR3 nucleotides read TGTGCCAGCAGTTACTCGACTAGCGGGGGAGAGACCCAGTACTTC.

In this sample, this clonotype turned up a few times. This chain connects TRBV18 to TRBJ2-4; D ambiguous. The CDR3 runs to 14 residues. Deletions cut 0 bases from V and 0 bases from J, with 3 bases between. Germline CDR1 KGHSH, CDR2 LQKENI. In DNA, the CDR3 is TGTGCCAGCTCACCACCGATAGCCAAAAACATTCAGTACTTC. Residues: CASSPPIAKNIQYF.

This clonotype was seen only a few times. The chain combines TRBV27 with TRBJ2-1, with 12 bases fitting TRBD2. CDR3 length: 15 residues. With 5 bases clipped from V and 10 bases from J, the junction kept 9 bases outside the gene matches. Germline CDR1 and CDR2: MNHEY and SMNVEV (reference sequence). In nucleotides, the CDR3 is TGTGCCAGCAGTCGGACTAGCGGGGTGCATGGGGAGCAGTTCTTC. Its protein is CASSRTSGVHGEQFF.

Only a few counts were recorded for this clonotype. V usage is TRBV29-1 and J usage is TRBJ2-3; 11 bases are a match to TRBD2. The CDR3 covers 12 residues. The J segment lost 5 bases and the V segment lost 6 bases, leaving 1 base of the junction unmatched. CDR1 is SQVTM, CDR2 ANQGSEA, per germline. The DNA of the CDR3 is TGCAGCGTGACTAGCGGGGTAGATACGCAGTATTTT. Its translation: CSVTSGVDTQYF.

The chain has TRBV29-1 and TRBJ1-1, with D unresolved. Germline V gene lookup returns CDR1 SQVTM and CDR2 ANQGSEA. The CDR3 consists of 12 residues. Trimming removed 7 bases from V and 11 bases from J, with 20 bases in between. The CDR3 region has the DNA TGCAGCGATGACATGTCTTATGGGTACGCTTTCTTT. Its translation: CSDDMSYGYAFF.

The CDR3 sequence: CASRSQGYPTGELFF. CDR3 sequence (DNA): TGTGCCAGCAGGTCCCAGGGGTATCCCACCGGGGAGCTGTTTTTT. The V gene is TRBV12-3 or TRBV12-4, the J gene TRBJ2-2, with D possibly TRBD1 on 6 matching bases. CDR3 size: 15 residues. Trimming removed 6 bases from V and 4 bases from J, with 15 bases in between.

This clonotype came up a few times. A junction end diverges from the germline sequence, so it may reflect a read error. The chain carries TRBV5-5 and TRBJ2-1; the match to TRBD1 covers 7 bases. The CDR3 spans 12 residues. Germline-derived CDR1 and CDR2 are SGHKS and YYEKEE (reference sequence). The CDR3 region is CASSSTGQVKSF. The CDR3 DNA is TGTGCCAGCAGCTCGACAGGGCAAGTGAAGTCCTTC.

The chain links TRBV4-3 to TRBJ2-7, with D perhaps TRBD1 (6 bases). V was pared by 4 bases and J by 3 bases, with 13 bases between. The V gene's germline CDR1 is LGHNA and CDR2 YSLEER. The length of the CDR3 is 14 residues. CDR3 amino acids: CASSPNQDSYEQYF. The CDR3 DNA reads as TGCGCCAGCAGCCCGAACCAGGACAGCTACGAGCAGTACTTC.